The entry that follows covers one TCR beta chain sequence. Its antigen is undetermined. The junction departs from germline at one end; a sequencing error may be responsible. The source of the sample is a study of T cell repertoires in cytomegalovirus infection. Looking at the study overall: HLA-B-restricted CMV epitopes that are well studied were used alongside recently identified HLA-C-restricted ones. Based on public TCR beta signatures, there were indications of CMV infection and of a matching HLA type. Whole-study findings and limits: Summed frequency of shared TCR beta families picked out CMV carriers who also had the relevant HLA.

TCRdb re-called the reads through MiXCR, storing one row per CDR3 protein. The sample contains hundreds of thousands of distinct CDR3 sequences, about 33% of which appear only once. This CDR3 has 16 amino acids. The germline gives CDR1 WSHSY, CDR2 SAAADI. The TCR comes from a human donor in good health (CMV status not recorded). Some clones in this sample may be carry-over from other donors' samples. This sequence joins TRBV10-2 and TRBJ2-4; tentative D call: TRBD1 (6 bases). The sequences come from cultured CD8+ T cells from PBMCs, collected from culture after CMV antigen stimulation. The CDR3, as DNA: TGCGCCAGCGGTGATAGACAGGCGCTAGCCAAAAACATTCAGTACTTC. It yields the protein CASGDRQALAKNIQYF.